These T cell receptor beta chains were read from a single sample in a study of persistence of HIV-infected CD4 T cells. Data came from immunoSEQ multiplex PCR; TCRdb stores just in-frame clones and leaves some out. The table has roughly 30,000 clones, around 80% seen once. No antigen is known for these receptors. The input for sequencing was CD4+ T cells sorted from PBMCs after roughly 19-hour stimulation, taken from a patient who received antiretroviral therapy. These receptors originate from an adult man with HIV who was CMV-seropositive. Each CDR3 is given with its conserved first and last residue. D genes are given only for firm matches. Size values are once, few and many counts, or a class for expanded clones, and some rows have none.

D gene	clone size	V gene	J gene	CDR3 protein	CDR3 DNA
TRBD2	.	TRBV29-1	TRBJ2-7	CSVDGDSGSSYEQYF	TGCAGCGTTGATGGAGACAGCGGGAGCTCCTACGAGCAGTACTTC
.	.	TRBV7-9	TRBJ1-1	CASSLPVKQGMNTEAFF	TGTGCCAGCAGCTTACCCGTAAAGCAGGGTATGAACACTGAAGCTTTCTTT
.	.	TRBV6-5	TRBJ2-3	CASSYSGRSVTDTQYF	TGTGCCAGCAGTTACTCGGGCCGTTCAGTCACAGATACGCAGTATTTT
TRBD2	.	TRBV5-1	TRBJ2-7	CASSLASLAGSEQYF	TGCGCCAGCAGCTTGGCCAGCCTAGCGGGGAGCGAGCAGTACTTC
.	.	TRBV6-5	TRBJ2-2	CATRQVLTGELFF	TGTGCCACCAGACAGGTTCTCACCGGGGAGCTGTTTTTT
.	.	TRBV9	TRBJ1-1	CASSPSERANTEAFF	TGTGCCAGCAGCCCCTCCGAGAGAGCAAACACTGAAGCTTTCTTT
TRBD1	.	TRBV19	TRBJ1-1	CASSIPGGWTEAFF	TGTGCCAGTTCAATACCAGGGGGCTGGACTGAAGCTTTCTTT
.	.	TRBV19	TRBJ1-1	CASKRQLNTEAFF	TGTGCCAGTAAGCGGCAGTTGAACACTGAAGCTTTCTTT
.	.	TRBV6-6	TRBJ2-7	CASSPSDRSGDGYEQYF	TGTGCCAGCAGTCCCTCCGACAGGTCGGGGGACGGCTACGAGCAGTACTTC
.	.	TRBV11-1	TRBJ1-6	CASSQDNSPLHF	TGTGCCAGCAGCCAAGATAATTCACCCCTCCACTTT
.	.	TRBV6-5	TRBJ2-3	CASRKGPGTQYF	TGTGCCAGCAGAAAGGGCCCGGGTACGCAGTATTTT
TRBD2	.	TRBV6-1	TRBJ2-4	CASSGRLPNTSGGTPNIQYF	TGTGCCAGCAGTGGTCGTCTCCCGAATACTAGCGGGGGGACACCAAACATTCAGTACTTC
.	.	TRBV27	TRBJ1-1	CARTPGPGMERTEAFF	TGTGCCAGAACCCCGGGGCCAGGGATGGAGAGGACTGAAGCTTTCTTT
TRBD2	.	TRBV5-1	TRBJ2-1	CASSLAGGGANEQFF	TGCGCCAGCAGCTTGGCTGGCGGGGGGGCAAATGAGCAGTTCTTC
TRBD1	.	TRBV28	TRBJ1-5	CASRPGDRGNQPQHF	TGTGCCAGCCGACCGGGAGACAGGGGGAATCAGCCCCAGCATTTT
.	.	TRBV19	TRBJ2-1	CASSIGLDGGQFF	TGTGCCAGTAGTATTGGGCTAGACGGGGGGCAGTTCTTC
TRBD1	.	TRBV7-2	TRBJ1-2	CASRGQGDYGYTF	TGTGCCAGCAGGGGACAGGGAGACTATGGCTACACCTTC
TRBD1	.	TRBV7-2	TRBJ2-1	CASSSRPGGWSNEQFF	TGTGCCAGCAGCTCTCGCCCAGGGGGCTGGAGCAATGAGCAGTTCTTC
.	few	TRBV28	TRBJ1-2	CASHMRQAHHYTF	TGTGCCAGCCATATGCGACAGGCCCATCACTACACCTTC
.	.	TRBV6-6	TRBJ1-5	CASSYSAGNSNQPQHF	TGTGCCAGCAGTTACTCGGCGGGTAATAGCAATCAGCCCCAGCATTTT
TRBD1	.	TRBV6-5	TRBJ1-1	CASRPTGGRTEAFF	TGTGCCAGCAGACCGACAGGGGGCCGGACTGAAGCTTTCTTT
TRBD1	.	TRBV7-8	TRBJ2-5	CASSRGQGETQYF	TGTGCCAGCAGCCGCGGACAGGGAGAGACCCAGTACTTC
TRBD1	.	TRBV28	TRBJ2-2	CASRLPTGKTGELFF	TGTGCCAGCAGGCTACCGACAGGGAAAACCGGGGAGCTGTTTTTT
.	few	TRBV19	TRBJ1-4	CASSEEVNEKLFF	TGTGCCAGTTCTGAGGAAGTGAATGAAAAACTGTTTTTT
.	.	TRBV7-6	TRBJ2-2	CASSRLGTGELFF	TGTGCCAGCAGCCGCTTGGGCACCGGGGAGCTGTTTTTT
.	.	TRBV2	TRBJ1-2	CASAHHPGEGGYTF	TGTGCCAGCGCCCACCATCCAGGGGAGGGCGGCTACACCTTC
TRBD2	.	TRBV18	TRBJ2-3	CASSPPNRAGGLSDTQYF	TGTGCCAGCTCACCACCGAACAGAGCGGGGGGCCTTTCAGATACGCAGTATTTT
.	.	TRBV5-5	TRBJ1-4	CASSLTALTNEKLFF	TGTGCCAGCAGCTTGACGGCCCTAACTAATGAAAAACTGTTTTTT
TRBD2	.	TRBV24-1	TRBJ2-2	CATSDPHPRLAGGNTGELFF	TGTGCCACCAGTGACCCCCACCCCAGGTTGGCGGGGGGGAACACCGGGGAGCTGTTTTTT
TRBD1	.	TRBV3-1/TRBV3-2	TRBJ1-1	CASSQIRTGGHMNTEAFF	TGTGCCAGCAGCCAAATTCGGACAGGGGGTCACATGAACACTGAAGCTTTCTTT
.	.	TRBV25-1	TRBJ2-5	CASSSQGSGETQYF	TGTGCCAGCAGTTCGCAGGGGTCGGGGGAGACCCAGTACTTC
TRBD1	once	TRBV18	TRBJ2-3	CASSRRQGSADTQYF	TGTGCCAGCTCACGCCGACAGGGATCGGCAGATACGCAGTATTTT
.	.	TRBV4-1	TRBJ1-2	CASSRRGTIGREDGYTF	TGCGCCAGCAGCCGTAGAGGGACAATAGGGCGTGAAGATGGCTACACCTTC
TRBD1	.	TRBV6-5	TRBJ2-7	CASSSWTGIYEQYF	TGTGCCAGCAGCTCCTGGACAGGGATCTACGAGCAGTACTTC
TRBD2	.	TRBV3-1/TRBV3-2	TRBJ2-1	CASSPLRGGYNEQFF	TGTGCCAGCAGCCCTTTGCGCGGGGGCTACAATGAGCAGTTCTTC
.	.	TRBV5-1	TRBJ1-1	CASTTGYRTEAFF	TGCGCCAGTACAACAGGGTATCGGACTGAAGCTTTCTTT
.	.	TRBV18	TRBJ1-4	CASSPLVSATNEKLFF	TGTGCCAGCTCACCCCTTGTCAGTGCAACTAATGAAAAACTGTTTTTT
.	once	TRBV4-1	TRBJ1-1	CASSQDWAFSRTMAGNTEAFF	TGCGCCAGCAGCCAAGATTGGGCCTTTTCGAGGACCATGGCGGGGAACACTGAAGCTTTCTTT
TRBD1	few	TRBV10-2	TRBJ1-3	CASSESTSLGGGNTIYF	TGCGCCAGCAGTGAGTCAACCTCGTTAGGGGGCGGAAACACCATATATTTT
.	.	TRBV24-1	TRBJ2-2	CATSDLQYQGMDTGELFF	TGTGCCACCAGTGATTTGCAGTATCAGGGGATGGACACCGGGGAGCTGTTTTTT
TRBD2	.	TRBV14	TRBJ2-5	CASSRGLAGGKETQYF	TGTGCCAGCAGCCGGGGACTAGCGGGGGGAAAAGAGACCCAGTACTTC
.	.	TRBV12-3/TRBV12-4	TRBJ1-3	CASSLSGVNTIYF	TGTGCCAGCAGTTTATCGGGGGTAAACACCATATATTTT